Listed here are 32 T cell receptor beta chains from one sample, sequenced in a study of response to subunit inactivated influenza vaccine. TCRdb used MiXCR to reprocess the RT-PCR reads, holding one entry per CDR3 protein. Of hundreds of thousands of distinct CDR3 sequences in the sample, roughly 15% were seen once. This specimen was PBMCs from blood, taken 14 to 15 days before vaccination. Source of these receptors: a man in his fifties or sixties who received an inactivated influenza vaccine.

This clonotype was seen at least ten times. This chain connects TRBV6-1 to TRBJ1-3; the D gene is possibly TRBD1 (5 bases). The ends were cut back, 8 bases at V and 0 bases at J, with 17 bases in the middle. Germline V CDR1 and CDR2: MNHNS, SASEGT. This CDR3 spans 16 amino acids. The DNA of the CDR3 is TGTGCCAGCCGCCGGCGAGGGGCGTACTCTGGAAACACCATATATTTT. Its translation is CASRRRGAYSGNTIYF.

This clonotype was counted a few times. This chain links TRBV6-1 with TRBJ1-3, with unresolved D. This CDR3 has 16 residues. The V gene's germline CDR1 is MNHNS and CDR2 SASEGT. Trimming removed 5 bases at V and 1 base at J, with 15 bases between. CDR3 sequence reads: CASSRSKRDSGNTIYF. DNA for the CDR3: TGTGCCAGCAGTCGCTCCAAGAGGGATTCTGGAAACACCATATATTTT.

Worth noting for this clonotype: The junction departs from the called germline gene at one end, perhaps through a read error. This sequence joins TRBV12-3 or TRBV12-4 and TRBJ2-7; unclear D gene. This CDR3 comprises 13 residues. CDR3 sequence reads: CASSFSHGYERYF. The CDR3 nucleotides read TGTGCCAGCAGTTTTAGTCACGGATACGAGCGGTACTTC.

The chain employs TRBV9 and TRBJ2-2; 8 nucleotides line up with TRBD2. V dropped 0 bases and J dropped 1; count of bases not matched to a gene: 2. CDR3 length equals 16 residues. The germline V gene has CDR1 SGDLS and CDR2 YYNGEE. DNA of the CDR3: TGTGCCAGCAGCGTAGCTACTAGCGGGAACACCGGGGAGCTGTTTTTT. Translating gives CASSVATSGNTGELFF. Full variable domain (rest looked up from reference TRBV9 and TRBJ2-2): DSGVTQTPKHLITATGQRVTLRCSPRSGDLSVYWYQQSLDQGLQFLIQYYNGEERAKGNILERFSAQQFPDLHSELNLSSLELGDSALYFCASSVATSGNTGELFFGEGSRLTVL.

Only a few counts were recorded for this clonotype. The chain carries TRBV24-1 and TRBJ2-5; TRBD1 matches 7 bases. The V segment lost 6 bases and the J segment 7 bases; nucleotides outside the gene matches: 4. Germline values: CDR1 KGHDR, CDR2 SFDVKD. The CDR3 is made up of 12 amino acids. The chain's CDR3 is CATSTGQLTQYF. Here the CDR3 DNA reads TGTGCCACCAGTACGGGACAGCTGACCCAGTACTTC.

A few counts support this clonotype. This CDR3 reads CASSGTGLDWAFF. DNA of the CDR3: TGTGCCAGCAGCGGTACAGGGTTAGACTGGGCTTTCTTT. The chain uses TRBV9 and TRBJ1-1, with D maybe TRBD1 (6 bases). The CDR3 has 13 residues. V lost 3 bases and J 11 bases, leaving 17 bases between the germline ends. From germline, CDR1 is SGDLS and CDR2 YYNGEE.

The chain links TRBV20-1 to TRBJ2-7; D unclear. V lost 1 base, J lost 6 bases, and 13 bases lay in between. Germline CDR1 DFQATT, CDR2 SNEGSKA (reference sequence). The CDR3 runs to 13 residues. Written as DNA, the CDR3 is TGCAGTGCTAGAGGACAAACGCCCGGCGAGCAGTACTTC. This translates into CSARGQTPGEQYF.

This CDR3 reads CASSPPRSGGAGTGELFF. Here the CDR3 DNA reads TGTGCCAGCTCACCACCCAGAAGCGGGGGGGCCGGCACCGGGGAGCTGTTTTTT. This chain joins TRBV18 and TRBJ2-2; 10 positions agree with TRBD2. The CDR3 consists of 18 residues. Germline CDR1 is KGHSH and CDR2 is LQKENI. Trimming removed 0 bases from V and 4 bases from J; junction bases left unmatched: 8. The whole variable domain, remainder taken from reference TRBV18 and TRBJ2-2, is NAGVMQNPRHLVRRRGQEARLRCSPMKGHSHVYWYRQLPEEGLKFMVYLQKENIIDESGMPKERFSAEFPKEGPSILRIQQVVRGDSAAYFCASSPPRSGGAGTGELFFGEGSRLTVL.

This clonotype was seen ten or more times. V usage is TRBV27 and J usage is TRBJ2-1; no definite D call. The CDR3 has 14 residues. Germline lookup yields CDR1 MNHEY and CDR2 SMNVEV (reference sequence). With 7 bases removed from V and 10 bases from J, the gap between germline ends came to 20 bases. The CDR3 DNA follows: TGTGCCAGCACCGCGACCATGGCTATGGGGGAGCAGTTCTTC. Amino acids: CASTATMAMGEQFF.

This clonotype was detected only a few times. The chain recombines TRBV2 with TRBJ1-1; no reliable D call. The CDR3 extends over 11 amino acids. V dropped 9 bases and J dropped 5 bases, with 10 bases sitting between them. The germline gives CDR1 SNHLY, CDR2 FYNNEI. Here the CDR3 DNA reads TGTGCCAGGTTCCCTGGAACTGAAGCTTTCTTT. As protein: CARFPGTEAFF.

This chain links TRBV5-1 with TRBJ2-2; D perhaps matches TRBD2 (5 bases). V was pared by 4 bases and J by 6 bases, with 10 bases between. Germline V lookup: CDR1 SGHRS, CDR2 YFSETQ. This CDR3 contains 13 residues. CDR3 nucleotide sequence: TGCGCCAGCAGCACGAGAGGGTCCGGGGAGCTGTTTTTT. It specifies CASSTRGSGELFF.

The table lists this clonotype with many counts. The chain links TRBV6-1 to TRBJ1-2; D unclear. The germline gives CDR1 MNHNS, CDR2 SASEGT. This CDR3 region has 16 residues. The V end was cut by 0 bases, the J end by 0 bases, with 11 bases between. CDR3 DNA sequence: TGTGCCAGCAGTGAAGCGTTAAGTTCAGCTAACTATGGCTACACCTTC. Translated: CASSEALSSANYGYTF.

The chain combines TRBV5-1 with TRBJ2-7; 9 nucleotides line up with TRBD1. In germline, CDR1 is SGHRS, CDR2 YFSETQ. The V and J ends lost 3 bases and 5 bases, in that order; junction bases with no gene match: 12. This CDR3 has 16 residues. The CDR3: CASSWTGTGTPNEQYF. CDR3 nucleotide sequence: TGCGCCAGCAGCTGGACCGGGACAGGGACCCCCAACGAGCAGTACTTC.

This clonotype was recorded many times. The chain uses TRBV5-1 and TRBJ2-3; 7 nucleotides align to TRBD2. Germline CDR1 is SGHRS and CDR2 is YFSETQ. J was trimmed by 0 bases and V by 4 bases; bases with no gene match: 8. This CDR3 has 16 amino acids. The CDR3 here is CASSTGPGGSTDTQYF. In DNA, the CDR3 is TGCGCCAGCAGCACCGGACCCGGGGGGAGCACAGATACGCAGTATTTT.

The DNA of the CDR3 is TGTGCCAGCAGCGCCCAACAGGGGAGCGGCACAGATACGCAGTATTTT. It codes for CASSAQQGSGTDTQYF. The J gene is TRBJ2-3, the V gene TRBV7-9; 7 bases fit TRBD1. Germline CDR1 SEHNR, CDR2 FQNEAQ (reference sequence). The ends lost 5 bases at V and 1 base at J; junction bases unmatched: 9. The CDR3 spans 16 residues.

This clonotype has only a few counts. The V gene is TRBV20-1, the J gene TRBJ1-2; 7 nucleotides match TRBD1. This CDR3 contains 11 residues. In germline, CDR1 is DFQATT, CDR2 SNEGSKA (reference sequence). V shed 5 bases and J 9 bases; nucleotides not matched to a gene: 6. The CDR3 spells CSAPQGVSYTF. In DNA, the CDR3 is TGCAGTGCTCCGCAGGGGGTCAGCTACACCTTC.

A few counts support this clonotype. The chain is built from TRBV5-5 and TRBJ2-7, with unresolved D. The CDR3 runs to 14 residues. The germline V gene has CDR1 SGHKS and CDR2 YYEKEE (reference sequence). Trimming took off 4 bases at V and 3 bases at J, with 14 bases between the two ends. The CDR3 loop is CASSLRTVLYEQYF. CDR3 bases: TGTGCCAGCAGCCTAAGGACGGTGCTCTACGAGCAGTACTTC.

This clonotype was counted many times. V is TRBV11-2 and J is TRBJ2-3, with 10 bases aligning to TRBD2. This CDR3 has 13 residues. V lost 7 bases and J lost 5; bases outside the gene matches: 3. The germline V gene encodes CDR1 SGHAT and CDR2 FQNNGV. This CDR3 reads CASTRLAGDTQYF. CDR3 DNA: TGTGCCAGCACCCGACTAGCGGGAGATACGCAGTATTTT.

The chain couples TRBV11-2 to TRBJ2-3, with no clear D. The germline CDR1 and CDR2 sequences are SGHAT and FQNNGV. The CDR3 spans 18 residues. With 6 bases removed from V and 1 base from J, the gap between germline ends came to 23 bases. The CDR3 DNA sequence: TGTGCCAGCAGTTTTGGACGTAGAGCGTATCCCCGCACAGATACGCAGTATTTT. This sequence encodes CASSFGRRAYPRTDTQYF.

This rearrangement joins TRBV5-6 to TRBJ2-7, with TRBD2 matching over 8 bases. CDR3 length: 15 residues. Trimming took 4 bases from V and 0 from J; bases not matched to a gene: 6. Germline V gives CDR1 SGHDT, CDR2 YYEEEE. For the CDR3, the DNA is TGTGCCAGCAGCAGCCGACGGGAGGGCTCCTACGAGCAGTACTTC. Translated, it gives CASSSRREGSYEQYF.

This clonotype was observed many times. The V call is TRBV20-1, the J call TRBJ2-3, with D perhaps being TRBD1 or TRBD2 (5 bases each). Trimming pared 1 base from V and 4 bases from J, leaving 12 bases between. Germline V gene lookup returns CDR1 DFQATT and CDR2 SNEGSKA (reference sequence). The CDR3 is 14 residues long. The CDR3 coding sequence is TGCAGTGCTAGAGTGGGACCCCCCCCAGATACGCAGTATTTT. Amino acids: CSARVGPPPDTQYF.

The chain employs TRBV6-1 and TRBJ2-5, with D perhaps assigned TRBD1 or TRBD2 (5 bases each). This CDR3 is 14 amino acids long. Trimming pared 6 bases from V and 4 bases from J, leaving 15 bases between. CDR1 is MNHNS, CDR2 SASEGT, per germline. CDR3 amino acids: CASSRGGRAETQYF. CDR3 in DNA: TGTGCCAGCAGCCGTGGGGGTCGGGCAGAGACCCAGTACTTC.

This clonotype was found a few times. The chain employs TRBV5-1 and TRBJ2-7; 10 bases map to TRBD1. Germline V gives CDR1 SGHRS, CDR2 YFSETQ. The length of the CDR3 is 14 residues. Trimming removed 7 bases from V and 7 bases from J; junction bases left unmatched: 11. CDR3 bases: TGCGCCAGCTCCGGGGACAGGGGCGGAGGAGAGCAGTACTTC. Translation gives CASSGDRGGGEQYF.

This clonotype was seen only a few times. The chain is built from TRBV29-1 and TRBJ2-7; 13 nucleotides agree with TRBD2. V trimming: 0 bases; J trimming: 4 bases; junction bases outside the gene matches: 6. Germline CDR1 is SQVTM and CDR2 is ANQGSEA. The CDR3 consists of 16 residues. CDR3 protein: CSVEEGTSGMRYEQYF. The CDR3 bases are TGCAGCGTTGAAGAGGGGACTAGCGGGATGAGGTACGAGCAGTACTTC.

The CDR3 protein is CASSLTSGTGNIQYF. The CDR3 coding sequence is TGCGCCAGCAGCTTAACTAGCGGAACGGGGAACATTCAGTACTTC. V gene TRBV5-1 combines with J gene TRBJ2-4, with 8 bases lining up with TRBD2. CDR3 length equals 15 residues. The V gene's germline CDR1 is SGHRS and CDR2 YFSETQ. V trimming: 2 bases; J trimming: 7 bases; junction bases outside the gene matches: 8.

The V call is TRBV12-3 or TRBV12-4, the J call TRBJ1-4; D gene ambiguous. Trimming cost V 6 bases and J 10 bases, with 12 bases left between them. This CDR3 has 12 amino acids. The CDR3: CASSTRSGKLFF. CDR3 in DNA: TGTGCCAGCAGCACTAGGTCGGGAAAACTGTTTTTT.

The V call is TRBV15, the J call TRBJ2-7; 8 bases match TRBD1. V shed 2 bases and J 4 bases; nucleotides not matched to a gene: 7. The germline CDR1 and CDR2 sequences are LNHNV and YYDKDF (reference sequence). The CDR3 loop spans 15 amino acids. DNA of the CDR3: TGTGCCACCAGCAGACCGGGACAGGCAGCGTACGAGCAGTACTTC. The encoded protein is CATSRPGQAAYEQYF. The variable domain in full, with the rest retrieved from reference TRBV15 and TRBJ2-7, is DAMVIQNPRYQVTQFGKPVTLSCSQTLNHNVMYWYQQKSSQAPKLLFHYYDKDFNNEADTPDNFQSRRPNTSFCFLDIRSPGLGDTAMYLCATSRPGQAAYEQYFGPGTRLTVT.

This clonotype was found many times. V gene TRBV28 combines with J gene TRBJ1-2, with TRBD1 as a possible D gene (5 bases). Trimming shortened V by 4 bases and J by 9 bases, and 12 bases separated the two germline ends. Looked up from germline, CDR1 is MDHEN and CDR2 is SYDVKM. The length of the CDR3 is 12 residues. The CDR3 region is CASSSSGFRYTF. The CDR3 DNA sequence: TGTGCCAGCAGTTCCTCAGGGTTCCGCTACACCTTC.

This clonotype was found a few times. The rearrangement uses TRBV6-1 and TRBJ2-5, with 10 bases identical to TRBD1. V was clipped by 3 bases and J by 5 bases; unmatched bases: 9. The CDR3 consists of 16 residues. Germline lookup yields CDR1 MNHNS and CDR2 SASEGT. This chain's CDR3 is CASSDIGQGVAETQYF. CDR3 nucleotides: TGTGCCAGCAGTGATATAGGACAGGGGGTTGCGGAGACCCAGTACTTC.

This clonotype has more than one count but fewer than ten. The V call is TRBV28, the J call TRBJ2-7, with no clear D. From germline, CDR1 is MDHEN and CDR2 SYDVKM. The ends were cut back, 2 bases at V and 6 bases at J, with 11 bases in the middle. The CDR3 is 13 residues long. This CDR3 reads CASSLLRRLEQYF. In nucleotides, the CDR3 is TGTGCCAGCAGTTTACTCAGGCGTCTCGAGCAGTACTTC.

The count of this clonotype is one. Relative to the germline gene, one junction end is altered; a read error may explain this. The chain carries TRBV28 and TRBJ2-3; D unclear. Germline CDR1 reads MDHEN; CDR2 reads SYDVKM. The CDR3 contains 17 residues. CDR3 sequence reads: CARSSLILSASTDTQYF. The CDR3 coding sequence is TGTGCCAGAAGTTCCCTCATACTATCAGCTAGCACAGATACGCAGTATTTT.

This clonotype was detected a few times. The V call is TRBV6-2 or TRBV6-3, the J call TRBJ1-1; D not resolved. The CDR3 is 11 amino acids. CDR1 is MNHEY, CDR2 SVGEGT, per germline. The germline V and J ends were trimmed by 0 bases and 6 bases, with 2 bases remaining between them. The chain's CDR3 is CASSYSAEAFF. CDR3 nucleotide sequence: TGTGCCAGCAGTTACTCCGCTGAAGCTTTCTTT.